Listed here are 32 T cell receptor beta chains from one sample, sequenced in a study of CXCR3-negative and CXCR3-positive naive CD8 T cells. With UMI labels, 5' RACE was used to prepare the TRB cDNA libraries. TCRdb re-called the 5' RACE reads; one entry per CDR3 protein, DNA not given. Recorded for this sample: roughly 4,200 distinct CDR3 sequences. Sequenced material: naive CXCR3- CD8+ T cells from blood. Sample subset: CD45RO-CCR7+CD27+CD95- naive CD8+ T cells lacking CXCR3 (TNR3-). These receptor sequences come from a human donor in good health. Some clones in this sample may be carry-over from other donors' samples.

This clonotype counts as medium-sized (0.01 to 0.1%) by frequency. The genes are TRBV11-2 and TRBJ2-1. The CDR3 loop spans 16 amino acids. CDR1 and CDR2 (germline): SGHAT, FQNNGV. The CDR3 sequence: CASSPRSFDLSNEQFF.

This clonotype is labeled medium-sized based on frequency. The rearrangement links TRBV7-8 to TRBJ2-3; TCRdb's D gene call, TRBD2, goes unchecked for lack of DNA. The CDR3 is 16 residues long. CDR1 SGHVS and CDR2 FQNEAQ come from the germline V gene. CDR3 sequence: CASSLVVLTYTDTQYF. Complete variable domain (other parts from reference TRBV7-8 and TRBJ2-3): GAGVSQSPRYKVAKRGQDVALRCDPISGHVSLFWYQQALGQGPEFLTYFQNEAQLDKSGLPSDRFFAERPEGSVSTLKIQRTQQEDSAVYLCASSLVVLTYTDTQYFGPGTRLTVL.

Measured by frequency, this clonotype is medium-sized (0.01 to 0.1%). The V and J genes are TRBV27 and TRBJ2-7. CDR1 is MNHEY and CDR2 is SMNVEV in the germline V gene (reference sequence). This CDR3 spans 11 amino acids. CDR3: CASHGSYEQYF.

According to its frequency, this clonotype is medium-sized (0.01 to 0.1%). The rearrangement joins TRBV13 to TRBJ1-1. Germline V gene sequence: CDR1 PRHDT, CDR2 FYEKMQ (reference sequence). This CDR3 is 12 amino acids long. The CDR3 region is CASSHSNTEAFF.

Frequency places this clonotype as medium-sized. The chain uses TRBV29-1 and TRBJ1-1; absent DNA, TCRdb's TRBD1 call cannot be checked. The CDR3 contains 15 residues. CDR1 is SQVTM and CDR2 is ANQGSEA in the germline V gene. This chain's CDR3 is CSTQGGRGTNTEAFF.

Measured by frequency, this clonotype is medium-sized. The chain combines TRBV25-1 with TRBJ2-1. In germline, CDR1 is MGHDK, CDR2 SYGVNS. The CDR3 has 12 amino acids. CDR3 in amino acids: CASSESRSEQFF.

This clonotype ranks as medium-sized in terms of frequency. The chain employs TRBV12-3 or TRBV12-4 and TRBJ2-1; the D gene TCRdb calls, TRBD2, cannot be checked with no DNA. The CDR3 is 12 amino acids. The CDR3 loop reads CASSWAGGEQFF.

The chain combines TRBV29-1 with TRBJ2-3; TCRdb names TRBD1, which stays unverified in the absence of DNA. The CDR3 is 14 amino acids. CDR1 is SQVTM, CDR2 ANQGSEA, per germline. CDR3 region: CSSDRGSPTDTQYF.

The genes are TRBV13 and TRBJ1-1; there is no DNA to check the TCRdb D call of TRBD1. The CDR3 is made up of 14 amino acids. In germline, CDR1 is PRHDT, CDR2 FYEKMQ (reference sequence). CDR3 region: CASSLVGTGPEAFF.

This clonotype is deemed large (0.1 to 1%) by its frequency. This chain links TRBV9 with TRBJ1-1. The CDR3 is 13 amino acids. CDR1 is SGDLS and CDR2 is YYNGEE in the germline V gene. This CDR3 reads CASSPALAAEAFF. Looking up the rest from reference TRBV9 and TRBJ1-1 gives the full variable domain: DSGVTQTPKHLITATGQRVTLRCSPRSGDLSVYWYQQSLDQGLQFLIQYYNGEERAKGNILERFSAQQFPDLHSELNLSSLELGDSALYFCASSPALAAEAFFGQGTRLTVV.

The chain employs TRBV19 and TRBJ1-1. The germline V gene encodes CDR1 LNHDA and CDR2 SQIVND (reference sequence). The CDR3 runs to 12 residues. CDR3 amino acids: CASRVLNTEAFF.

The CDR3 spells CASSSGTSYAEQFF. The chain is built from TRBV19 and TRBJ2-1; absent DNA, TCRdb's TRBD2 call cannot be checked. This CDR3 contains 14 residues. Germline CDR1 reads LNHDA; CDR2 reads SQIVND (reference sequence).

The J gene is TRBJ2-1, the V gene TRBV19. Germline CDR1 is LNHDA and CDR2 is SQIVND (reference sequence). The CDR3 runs to 12 residues. This chain's CDR3 is CASSLGNNEQFF.

The chain combines TRBV27 with TRBJ2-7. The CDR3 has 14 amino acids. Looked up from germline, CDR1 is MNHEY and CDR2 is SMNVEV (reference sequence). The CDR3 protein is CASSLSLGTYEQYF.

Frequency places this clonotype as medium-sized. The chain carries TRBV6-4 and TRBJ2-3; TCRdb's D call of TRBD1 is untestable without DNA. CDR1 and CDR2 (germline): MRHNA, SNTAGT. The CDR3 sequence is 15 residues long. This chain's CDR3 is CASSPDSFQGDTQYF.

In terms of frequency, this clonotype is medium-sized. This chain uses TRBV12-3 or TRBV12-4 with TRBJ1-3. CDR3 length: 12 amino acids. The chain's CDR3 is CASTLGGNTIYF.

The CDR3 loop is CASSLAGGVGEQFF. V and J are TRBV25-1 and TRBJ2-1; the TCRdb D gene call, TRBD2, has no DNA to confirm it. The CDR3 has 14 amino acids. In germline, CDR1 is MGHDK, CDR2 SYGVNS.

Considering frequency, this clonotype is medium-sized (0.01 to 0.1%). The gene calls are TRBV12-3 or TRBV12-4 and TRBJ2-7; with no DNA, the TCRdb D assignment of TRBD1 cannot be verified. CDR3 length equals 13 residues. CDR3 protein: CASRPTGIYEQYF.

CDR3 in amino acids: CASDRDLSTNEKLFF. The chain joins TRBV7-9 to TRBJ1-4; absent DNA, TCRdb's TRBD1 call cannot be checked. The CDR3 extends over 15 amino acids. Germline-derived CDR1 and CDR2 are SEHNR and FQNEAQ (reference sequence).

The V call is TRBV7-3, the J call TRBJ1-1. Germline values: CDR1 SGHTA, CDR2 FQGTGA. The CDR3 has 13 residues. The CDR3: CASSLVHPTEAFF.

In terms of frequency, this clonotype is medium-sized. V gene TRBV7-2 combines with J gene TRBJ2-4; checking the TCRdb D call of TRBD1 is not possible without DNA. Germline V lookup: CDR1 SGHTA, CDR2 FQGNSA. The length of the CDR3 is 16 residues. The CDR3 loop is CASSFGQGFPKNIQYF.

The chain carries TRBV29-1 and TRBJ2-1; without DNA, the TCRdb call of TRBD2 cannot be checked. In germline, CDR1 is SQVTM, CDR2 ANQGSEA. The CDR3 has 14 residues. The CDR3 reads CSVGLAGSPSEQFF.

This clonotype is classed as medium-sized by frequency. J is TRBJ1-1 and V is TRBV5-6. Looked up from germline, CDR1 is SGHDT and CDR2 is YYEEEE. The CDR3 contains 13 residues. The CDR3 reads CASSLIRNTEAFF.

Here the CDR3 reads CASSPGGNYGYTF. The chain employs TRBV13 and TRBJ1-2; TCRdb reports TRBD1, a call that lacks DNA to check it against. The CDR3 consists of 13 residues. The germline CDR1 and CDR2 sequences are PRHDT and FYEKMQ (reference sequence).

By frequency, this clonotype registers medium-sized. The V and J genes are TRBV4-3 and TRBJ2-3; as DNA is missing, the TRBD2 call by TCRdb cannot be tested. CDR1 LGHNA and CDR2 YSLEER come from the germline V gene. This CDR3 has 18 amino acids. CDR3 in amino acids: CASSQDWGPSAHTDTQYF.

V is TRBV19 and J is TRBJ1-1; TCRdb reports TRBD1, a call that lacks DNA to check it against. The germline gives CDR1 LNHDA, CDR2 SQIVND (reference sequence). The CDR3 length is 14 residues. The CDR3 here is CASSTRRGDTEAFF.

In terms of frequency, this clonotype is medium-sized (0.01 to 0.1%). V usage is TRBV10-3 and J usage is TRBJ2-1; TCRdb reports TRBD1, a call that lacks DNA to check it against. The germline V gene has CDR1 ENHRY and CDR2 SYGVKD. The length of the CDR3 is 13 residues. The CDR3 sequence is CATTGTGIHEQFF.

This clonotype registers medium-sized by frequency. The chain carries TRBV12-5 and TRBJ1-1. Germline V gene sequence: CDR1 LGHNT, CDR2 FRNRAP. The CDR3 is 13 residues long. This CDR3 reads CASGLEWRTEAFF.

The V call is TRBV7-2, the J call TRBJ2-5; TCRdb designates TRBD2, a call that cannot be tested without DNA. Germline CDR1 and CDR2: SGHTA and FQGNSA. This CDR3 contains 16 residues. CDR3 region: CASSLGFGLEGETQYF. Using reference TRBV7-2 and TRBJ2-5 for the parts outside the CDR3, the full variable domain is GAGVSQSPSNKVTEKGKDVELRCDPISGHTALYWYRQSLGQGLEFLIYFQGNSAPDKSGLPSDRFSAERTGGSVSTLTIQRTQQEDSAVYLCASSLGFGLEGETQYFGPGTRLLVL.

This clonotype is deemed medium-sized (0.01 to 0.1%) by its frequency. The chain has TRBV7-2 and TRBJ2-3; TCRdb names TRBD1, which stays unverified in the absence of DNA. The CDR3 has 15 residues. Germline lookup yields CDR1 SGHTA and CDR2 FQGNSA. This CDR3 is CASSLLPPPTDTQYF.

The V and J genes are TRBV27 and TRBJ1-4; TCRdb selects TRBD1, and the lack of DNA leaves this call unchecked. Germline V gene lookup returns CDR1 MNHEY and CDR2 SMNVEV (reference sequence). The CDR3 is 16 amino acids. CDR3 loop: CASSSWGQGANEKLFF.

Its frequency marks this clonotype as medium-sized. V and J are TRBV14 and TRBJ2-1; with no DNA, the TCRdb D assignment of TRBD2 cannot be verified. CDR3 length: 17 amino acids. The germline gives CDR1 SGHDN, CDR2 FVKESK. This CDR3 reads CASSQITSGRSYNEQFF.